These 5 T cell receptor beta chains were sequenced from one sample in a study of T cell responses to AZD1222 COVID-19 vaccine. Profiled with immunoSEQ multiplex PCR; TCRdb holds only in-frame clones, not every one. The data show 95,000 to 100,000 clones, with less than 95% seen just once and around 1.3% held by the top ten. Sequencing was performed on peripheral blood, taken on day 0 of AZD1222 vaccination. These receptor sequences come from an adult in good health.

V usage is TRBV13 and J usage is TRBJ1-2; no firm D call. Trimming stripped 5 bases from V and 4 bases from J, with 8 bases between. The CDR3 consists of 12 residues. In germline, CDR1 is PRHDT, CDR2 FYEKMQ (reference sequence). The CDR3, as DNA: TGTGCCAGCAGCCTTGGGGTCTATGGCTACACCTTC. This codes for CASSLGVYGYTF. Using reference TRBV13 and TRBJ1-2 for the parts outside the CDR3, the full variable domain is AAGVIQSPRHLIKEKRETATLKCYPIPRHDTVYWYQQGPGQDPQFLISFYEKMQSDKGSIPDRFSAQQFSDYHSELNMSSLELGDSALYFCASSLGVYGYTFGSGTRLTVV.

Here the CDR3 reads CASGLVLAGDYTGELFF. The CDR3 bases are TGTGCTAGTGGTTTGGTGCTAGCGGGGGATTACACCGGGGAGCTGTTTTTT. V gene TRBV12-5 combines with J gene TRBJ2-2; TRBD2 matches 10 bases. Trimming cost V 0 bases and J 3 bases; bases outside gene matches: 4. Germline CDR1 is LGHNT and CDR2 is FRNRAP. The CDR3 has 17 residues.

The V gene is TRBV6-6, the J gene TRBJ2-7; weak D call: TRBD2 (7 bases). There are 14 residues in the CDR3. The germline gives CDR1 MNHNY, CDR2 SVGAGI (reference sequence). Trimming took off 4 bases at V and 4 bases at J, with 14 bases between the two ends. CDR3 protein: CASSSTEGGYEQYF. The CDR3 DNA is TGTGCCAGCAGTTCTACGGAGGGGGGGTACGAGCAGTACTTC.

The chain has TRBV5-1 and TRBJ2-5; D remains ambiguous. V lost 1 base and J lost 5, with 9 bases in between. This CDR3 is 13 amino acids long. Germline loops: CDR1 SGHRS, CDR2 YFSETQ. The DNA for the CDR3 is TGCGCCAGCAGCTTGAGGTCGGAGGAGACCCAGTACTTC. It translates to CASSLRSEETQYF.

The chain joins TRBV10-3 to TRBJ1-6; 9 bases are shared with TRBD1. The CDR3 sequence is 14 residues long. Trimming at V came to 4 bases and at J to 7 bases, leaving 2 bases not matched to a gene. Germline CDR1 reads ENHRY; CDR2 reads SYGVKD. The CDR3 loop reads CAISVGTGNSPLHF. CDR3 nucleotide sequence: TGTGCCATCAGTGTTGGGACAGGGAATTCACCCCTCCACTTT.